The rows below give T cell receptor beta chains drawn from one sample of a study of vaccination and CD4 T cells after COVID-19. TCRdb passed the PCR reads through MiXCR, listing each CDR3 protein once. Of roughly 4,200 distinct CDR3 sequences in the sample, 15% to 20% were seen once. No antigen has been assigned to these receptors. What was sequenced was CD4+ T cells from blood, cultured in vitro. The receptor set was obtained from a human donor who had recovered from COVID-19. Both conserved end residues are part of each CDR3. The order of the fields is J gene, clone size, V gene, D gene, CDR3 protein, CDR3 DNA. D genes are given only for firm matches. Expanded clones are given a class, and other clones once, few, many or no size at all.

>TRBJ2-1|.|TRBV28|.
CASDTGTVNEQFF
TGTGCCAGCGATACCGGGACTGTCAATGAGCAGTTCTTC
>TRBJ1-1|.|TRBV3-1|.
CASSPGAGGTEAFF
TGTGCCAGCAGCCCCGGGGCGGGCGGCACTGAAGCTTTCTTT
>TRBJ1-1|.|TRBV2|.
CASSESLVLNTEAFF
TGTGCCAGCAGTGAATCGTTGGTTCTGAACACTGAAGCTTTCTTT
>TRBJ1-1|.|TRBV2|.
CASSLLTETEAFF
TGTGCCAGCAGCCTCCTGACAGAGACTGAAGCTTTCTTT
>TRBJ2-1|.|TRBV5-4|TRBD2
CASSLASGGKNEQFF
TGTGCCAGCAGCTTGGCTAGCGGGGGGAAGAATGAGCAGTTCTTC
>TRBJ2-5|few|TRBV6-5|.
CASSYSTGETQYF
TGTGCCAGCAGTTACTCGACCGGGGAGACCCAGTACTTC
>TRBJ2-1|few|TRBV7-8|TRBD1
CASSLGGHRGNEQFF
TGTGCCAGCAGCTTAGGCGGCCACAGGGGCAATGAGCAGTTCTTC
>TRBJ1-1|.|TRBV7-9|.
CASSLEMNTEAFF
TGTGCCAGCAGCTTAGAAATGAACACTGAAGCTTTCTTT
>TRBJ1-6|.|TRBV12-3/TRBV12-4|TRBD1
CASSAGQKDSPLHF
TGTGCCAGCAGTGCGGGACAGAAAGATTCACCCCTCCACTTT
>TRBJ2-3|few|TRBV5-1|.
CASSLGGGTDTQYF
TGCGCCAGCAGCTTAGGGGGGGGCACAGATACGCAGTATTTT
>TRBJ1-6|few|TRBV4-2|.
CASSQDGAVGVSPLHF
TGTGCCAGCAGCCAAGATGGGGCAGTAGGCGTTTCACCCCTCCACTTT
>TRBJ2-1|hyperexpanded|TRBV12-3/TRBV12-4|.
CASTWGNSYNEQFF
TGTGCCAGCACGTGGGGGAACTCCTACAATGAGCAGTTCTTC
>TRBJ1-2|medium-sized|TRBV10-3|.
CAVQLTQGNGYTF
TGTGCCGTACAACTCACTCAGGGGAATGGCTACACCTTC
>TRBJ2-1|.|TRBV5-1|TRBD2
CASTSGLAGLNEQFF
TGCGCCAGCACCTCTGGACTAGCGGGTCTCAATGAGCAGTTCTTC
>TRBJ2-5|few|TRBV6-1|.
CASSRYPRETQYF
TGTGCCAGCAGTCGATATCCTAGAGAGACCCAGTACTTC
>TRBJ2-3|few|TRBV2|.
CASTQPRGRTQYF
TGTGCCAGCACCCAGCCTCGGGGCAGAACGCAGTATTTT
>TRBJ2-5|few|TRBV2|.
CASSEAWQVETQYF
TGTGCCAGCAGTGAAGCGTGGCAGGTGGAGACCCAGTACTTC